Listed below are T cell receptor delta chains from one sample, sequenced in a study of gamma-delta chains in newborns, infants, children. TCRdb reran clone calling via CATT on the reads. The repertoire has about 1,800 delta-chain clones, 41% of them found once; the top ten carry about a sixth. The source material was blood. Receptors were obtained from a child who had a fever. Each CDR3 is given with its conserved first and last residue. D genes are given only for firm matches. Size values are once, few and many counts, or a class for expanded clones, and some rows have none.

TRDJ1 | TRDV2 | TRDD3 | . | TGTGCCTGTGACACCGTGGGTACTGGGGGATCTTATACCGATAAACTCATCTTT | CACDTVGTGGSYTDKLIF
TRDJ1 | TRDV2 | TRDD3 | . | TGTGCCTGTGATGCTCTTGGGGGACACGCAACCGATAAACTCATCTTT | CACDALGGHATDKLIF
TRDJ1 | TRDV2 | . | . | TGTGCCTGTGGCACCATGCTGGGGAACACCGATAAACTCATCTTT | CACGTMLGNTDKLIF
TRDJ1 | TRDV2 | TRDD3 | . | TGTGCCCGTGACACCCTTGGTGGCGGGATACGCGGCGATAAACTCATCTTT | CARDTLGGGIRGDKLIF
TRDJ1 | TRDV2 | TRDD3 | few | TGTGCCCGTGACGTACTGGGGGCCGGACCCGATAAACTCATCTTT | CARDVLGAGPDKLIF
TRDJ1 | TRDV2 | TRDD3 | . | TGTGCCTGTGACTTACTGGGGGTTCAAACCGATAAACTCATCTTT | CACDLLGVQTDKLIF
TRDJ1 | TRDV2 | TRDD3 | few | TGTGCCTGTGACACCCTCCTTCCTAAGGGGGATACGAACACCGATAAGCTCATCTTT | CACDTLLPKGDTNTDKLIF
TRDJ1 | TRDV2 | TRDD3 | . | TGTGCCTGTGACCCCCTCCGTACTGGGGGAGCCCACACCGATAAACTCATCTTT | CACDPLRTGGAHTDKLIF
TRDJ1 | TRDV2 | . | large | TGTGCCTGTGACTCTGTACTTCCTACTGGGGGAAAGGAACTCATCTTT | CACDSVLPTGGKELIF
TRDJ1 | TRDV2 | TRDD3 | . | TGTGCCTGTGAGGGAGTCGGGGATAAGGACGATAAACTCATCTTT | CACEGVGDKDDKLIF
TRDJ1 | TRDV2 | TRDD3 | . | TGTGCCTGTGACACCTTGCAAGGGGATACCTTGGCCAAACTCATCTTT | CACDTLQGDTLAKLIF
TRDJ2 | TRDV1 | TRDD3 | . | TGTGCTCTTGGGGACCTCTTACGCCCCATACGAGGCCCTTACTGGGGTCCGACAGCACAACTCTTCTTT | CALGDLLRPIRGPYWGPTAQLFF
TRDJ3 | TRDV2 | TRDD3 | . | TGTGCCTGTGACACCGGCTGGGGGACCCGGGACACCCGACAGATGTTTTTC | CACDTGWGTRDTRQMFF
TRDJ1 | TRDV2 | . | . | TGTGCCTGTGACACCGTGGGGATGGAAGCCGATAAACTCATCTTC | CACDTVGMEADKLIF
TRDJ3 | TRDV2 | TRDD3 | few | TGTGCCTGTGACACACTGGGGGATACGAGTCTCCCCTCCTGGGACACCCGACAGATGTTTTTC | CACDTLGDTSLPSWDTRQMFF
TRDJ1 | TRDV2 | TRDD3 | few | TGTGCCTGTGACGCGTTGAGTCTACTGGGGGATTACACCGATAAACTCATCTTT | CACDALSLLGDYTDKLIF
TRDJ1 | TRDV2 | . | . | TGTGCCTGTGACGGCCTGGGAACCGCGAACACCGATAAACTCATCTTT | CACDGLGTANTDKLIF
TRDJ1 | TRDV2 | . | . | TGTGCCTGTGACACCGGGGTCACCGATAAACCCATCTTT | CACDTGVTDKPIF
TRDJ1 | TRDV2 | . | . | TGTGCCTGTGACACCGTGGGATCGTACACCGATAAACTCATCTTC | CACDTVGSYTDKLIF
TRDJ3 | TRDV2 | . | few | TGTGCCTGTGACGGTCTCGCTACCTGGGACACCCGACAGATGTTTTTC | CACDGLATWDTRQMFF
TRDJ1 | TRDV2 | TRDD3 | . | TGTGCCCGTGACCCGGTACTGGGGGATACACGGGGCGATAAACTCATCTTT | CARDPVLGDTRGDKLIF
TRDJ2 | TRDV2 | TRDD3 | . | TGTGCCTGTGACTCACTGGGGGGCTCAGCACAACTCTTCTTT | CACDSLGGSAQLFF
TRDJ1 | TRDV1 | TRDD3 | . | TGTGCTCTTGGGAAGCCTTCCTACCGCGTACTGGGGGATACGCGGGTATCCGATAAACTCATCTTT | CALGKPSYRVLGDTRVSDKLIF
TRDJ2 | TRDV2 | TRDD3 | few | TGTGCCTGTGACAGATTAGGGGATACGCGCTTGACAGCACAACTCTTCTTT | CACDRLGDTRLTAQLFF
TRDJ1 | TRDV2 | TRDD3 | . | TGTGCCTGTGAAAAACTGGGGGGGGACTGGTACACCGATAAACTCATCTTT | CACEKLGGDWYTDKLIF
TRDJ3 | TRDV2 | TRDD3 | . | TGTGCCTGTGACGCCATTACTGGGGGCCGCCCCTGGGACACCCGACAGATGTTTTTC | CACDAITGGRPWDTRQMFF
TRDJ1 | TRDV2 | TRDD3 | . | TGTGCCTGTGACAACCTACTTCTGGGGGATCCCGACACCGATAAACTCATCTTT | CACDNLLLGDPDTDKLIF
TRDJ1 | TRDV2 | TRDD3 | . | TGTGCCTGTGACAACTGGGCCCCCTTACTGGGGGGTTACACCGATAAACTCATCTTT | CACDNWAPLLGGYTDKLIF
TRDJ1 | TRDV2 | . | . | TGTGCCTGTGACACCGTGGGGCCCCAATTGTACACCGATGAACTCATCTTT | CACDTVGPQLYTDELIF
TRDJ3 | TRDV2 | . | large | TGTGCCTGTGACACTGGGGGGTATAGCTCCTGGGACACCCGACAGATGTTTTTC | CACDTGGYSSWDTRQMFF
TRDJ1 | TRDV2 | . | few | TGTGCCTGTGCCCATCTTACTACCCACCCCGATAAACTCATCTTT | CACAHLTTHPDKLIF
TRDJ1 | TRDV2 | TRDD3 | . | TGTGCCTGTGACCCGATTCCTATGGAGCTGGGGGATACGCGTACCGATAAACCCATCTTT | CACDPIPMELGDTRTDKPIF
TRDJ1 | TRDV2 | TRDD3 | large | TGTGCCTGTGACAGGCTGGGGGATAATGGTAAACTCATCTTT | CACDRLGDNGKLIF
TRDJ1 | TRDV2 | TRDD3 | . | TGTGCCTGTGACACCTTAGGTGGCTGGGGGAAGCTACCTTACACCGATAAACTCATCTTT | CACDTLGGWGKLPYTDKLIF
TRDJ3 | TRDV2 | TRDD3 | few | TGTGCCTGTGACACGGGATTTGGTGGGGGATCCTGGGACACCCGACAGATGTTTTTC | CACDTGFGGGSWDTRQMFF
TRDJ1 | TRDV2 | TRDD3 | . | TGTGCCTGTGACACCGTCGGTGGGGGATACGTACGCACCGATAAACTCATCTTT | CACDTVGGGYVRTDKLIF
TRDJ1 | TRDV2 | . | . | TGTGCCTGTGATGCCGTGGTCCACACCGATAAACTCATCTTT | CACDAVVHTDKLIF
TRDJ2 | TRDV2 | . | once | TGTGCCTGTGACACCTCGGGGGATTTGACAGCACAACTCTTCTTT | CACDTSGDLTAQLFF
TRDJ1 | TRDV1 | TRDD3 | . | TGTGCTCTTGGGGGAGAAGGCCTTCCTCACTGGGGGATTTTACTCATCTTT | CALGGEGLPHWGILLIF
TRDJ1 | TRDV2 | TRDD3 | . | TGTGCCTGTGATGCTCCTGGGGGATACGCAACCGATAAACTCATCTTT | CACDAPGGYATDKLIF
TRDJ1 | TRDV2 | TRDD3 | . | TGTGCCTGTGACACGTGGGGGAGCGATAAGTTCATCTTT | CACDTWGSDKFIF
TRDJ3 | TRDV2 | TRDD3 | few | TGTGCCTGTGACACCCTGGGGGATACCGGCTGGGACACCCGACAGATGTTTTTC | CACDTLGDTGWDTRQMFF
TRDJ1 | TRDV2 | TRDD2 | . | TGTGCCTGTGACTTCCTACGTTCGCGTACTGGTACCGATAAACTCATCTTT | CACDFLRSRTGTDKLIF
TRDJ1 | TRDV2 | TRDD3 | . | TGTGCCTGTGACACGCTGGGGGATAAAAAGTACACCGATAAGCTCATCTTT | CACDTLGDKKYTDKLIF
TRDJ1 | TRDV2 | . | few | TGTGCCTGTGACACCGGGTTCGGGAGATACGCGGCCGATAAACTCATCTTT | CACDTGFGRYAADKLIF
TRDJ1 | TRDV2 | TRDD3 | . | TGTGCCTGTGACTCTCTACTGGGGCGCCACACCGATAAACTCATCTTT | CACDSLLGRHTDKLIF
TRDJ1 | TRDV2 | TRDD3 | . | TGTGCCTGTGACACCGTGGAGACTGGGGGATACGCGTATGATAAACTCATCTTT | CACDTVETGGYAYDKLIF
TRDJ1 | TRDV2 | TRDD3 | few | TGTGCCTGTGACACCGTGCGTCTCCATACTGGGGGACCGGCTGGCGATAAACTCATCTTT | CACDTVRLHTGGPAGDKLIF
TRDJ1 | TRDV1 | TRDD3 | . | TGTGCTCTTGGGGCCAGCCGGACCCAAAGGCCTTACTGGGGGATACCGAATAAACTCATCTTT | CALGASRTQRPYWGIPNKLIF
TRDJ1 | TRDV2 | TRDD3 | few | TGTGCCTGTGACGCTATACTGGGGGATCGGTACACCGATAAACTCATCTTT | CACDAILGDRYTDKLIF
TRDJ1 | TRDV2 | TRDD3 | . | TGTGCCTGTGACACCGTGACTGGGGGACTTACCCACACCGATAAACTCATCTTT | CACDTVTGGLTHTDKLIF
TRDJ1 | TRDV2 | TRDD3 | large | TGTGCCTGTGAACTAATGGGGGATACAACGTACACCGATAAACTCATCTTT | CACELMGDTTYTDKLIF
TRDJ1 | TRDV2 | . | few | TGTGCCTGTGACACTGTGGGGATCGCGGGAAGGCTTACCGATAAACTCATCTTT | CACDTVGIAGRLTDKLIF
TRDJ1 | TRDV2 | TRDD3 | . | TGTGCCTGTGAGAGATTGGGGGAGCCGACCGATAAACTCATCTTT | CACERLGEPTDKLIF
TRDJ1 | TRDV2 | TRDD3 | few | TGTGCCTGTGACGCCCTTACTGGGGGATACGATAAACTCATCTTT | CACDALTGGYDKLIF
TRDJ1 | TRDV2 | TRDD3 | . | TGTGCCTGTGACCTACTGGGGGACGATAAACTCATCTTT | CACDLLGDDKLIF
TRDJ1 | TRDV2 | TRDD3 | . | TGTGCCTGCGACGCCTTGGGGGATACGAGGGTAGTGGACGATAAACTCATCTTT | CACDALGDTRVVDDKLIF
TRDJ1 | TRDV2 | TRDD3 | few | TGTGCCTGTGACACACTGGGGGACCCGACCGATAAACTCATCTTT | CACDTLGDPTDKLIF
TRDJ1 | TRDV2 | TRDD3 | few | TGTGCCTGTGACACCATAGTACTGGGGGATACCGATAAACTCATCTTT | CACDTIVLGDTDKLIF